This entry is about one T cell receptor beta chain. This record comes from a study of T cells expressing NK-cell markers. With the 5' RACE reads reprocessed, TCRdb shows one record per CDR3 protein and no DNA. The sample has under 200,000 distinct CDR3 sequences. This CDR3 is built from 15 residues. The TCR sequence derives from a woman between 18 and 70 years old in good health. What was sequenced was blood T cells: a sorted CD56 or NKG2C T cell subset, CD4+ or CD8+ T cells, or bulk PBMC T cells (not recorded which). The chain recombines TRBV12-3 or TRBV12-4 with TRBJ2-5; checking the TCRdb D call of TRBD1 is not possible without DNA. The CDR3 protein is CASSPLGQRQETQYF.